Following are 21 T cell receptor beta chains from one sample sequenced in a study of breast tumors, draining lymph nodes, adjacent tissues. Samples came from axillary lymph nodes draining the breast cancer. TCRdb itself ran the multiplex PCR reads through MiXCR, one entry per CDR3 protein. Here the sample spans 200,000 or so distinct CDR3 sequences, approximately 31% being singletons. Sample: axillary lymph node tissue. Receptor source: a female donor with breast cancer. Some clones in this sample may be carry-over from other donors' samples.

The chain couples TRBV5-6 to TRBJ2-7, with D possibly being TRBD1 (6 bases). The CDR3 loop spans 14 amino acids. V was pared by 2 bases and J by 0 bases, with 9 bases between. Germline CDR1 and CDR2: SGHDT and YYEEEE. The CDR3 loop is CASSLSGASYEQYF. The CDR3 nucleotides are TGTGCCAGCAGCTTATCAGGGGCCTCCTACGAGCAGTACTTC. The whole variable domain, filled in from reference TRBV5-6 and TRBJ2-7, reads DAGVTQSPTHLIKTRGQQVTLRCSPKSGHDTVSWYQQALGQGPQFIFQYYEEEERQRGNFPDRFSGHQFPNYSSELNVNALLLGDSALYLCASSLSGASYEQYFGPGTRLTVT.

This clonotype has a handful of counts. Since a much larger clone is just one base distant, this may be a read error. This chain links TRBV20-1 with TRBJ2-5; D gene uncertain. This CDR3 region has 12 residues. CDR1 is DFQATT, CDR2 SNEGSKA, per germline (reference sequence). The CDR3 sequence: CSANPYQETPYF. The CDR3 DNA reads as TGCAGTGCTAATCCGTACCAAGAGACCCCGTACTTC.

This clonotype has ten or more counts. The rearrangement links TRBV2 to TRBJ2-1; possibly TRBD1 or TRBD2 for D (5 bases each). Germline V gives CDR1 SNHLY, CDR2 FYNNEI. This CDR3 has 14 residues. Trimming cost V 5 bases and J 8 bases, with 16 bases left between them. CDR3 sequence reads: CASSTLHGGDEQFF. CDR3 DNA sequence: TGTGCCAGCAGTACCCTCCATGGGGGTGATGAGCAGTTCTTC.

This clonotype was counted ten times or more. This chain links TRBV7-2 with TRBJ1-6; 7 bases fit TRBD1. V lost 6 bases and J lost 9; bases outside the gene matches: 11. CDR1 SGHTA and CDR2 FQGNSA come from the germline V gene. There are 15 residues in the CDR3. CDR3 amino acids: CASRDTGEEGSPLHF. The CDR3, as DNA: TGTGCCAGCAGGGATACAGGGGAGGAGGGTTCACCCCTCCACTTT.

This clonotype came up many times. This sequence joins TRBV2 and TRBJ2-3, with D possibly being TRBD1 or TRBD2 (5 bases each). This CDR3 has 14 amino acids. Looked up from germline, CDR1 is SNHLY and CDR2 is FYNNEI. Trimming removed 6 bases at V and 6 bases at J, with 16 bases between. CDR3 bases: TGTGCCAGCAGGTACGGGGCTAACCCCGATACGCAGTATTTT. Residues: CASRYGANPDTQYF.

This clonotype was found a few times. This may be a read error, as it is one base from a much larger clone. The chain employs TRBV20-1 and TRBJ2-2; TRBD2 agrees at 10 bases. Looked up from germline, CDR1 is DFQATT and CDR2 is SNEGSKA (reference sequence). CDR3 length: 14 residues. The V segment lost 5 bases and the J segment 10 bases; nucleotides outside the gene matches: 10. CDR3 residues: CSARLAGDSAELFF. The CDR3 DNA sequence: TGCAGTGCTCGGCTAGCGGGAGACTCCGCGGAGCTGTTTTTT.

This clonotype has ten or more counts. The rearrangement links TRBV20-1 to TRBJ1-4; D remains unclear. CDR1 is DFQATT, CDR2 SNEGSKA, per germline (reference sequence). The length of the CDR3 is 13 residues. Trimming left V 2 bases short and J 4 bases short, with 8 bases between. The CDR3 DNA reads as TGCAGTGCTAGATTGTCGAGTAATGAAAAACTGTTTTTT. Amino acids: CSARLSSNEKLFF.

This clonotype was detected only a few times. Given a much more abundant clone one base away, this may be a read error. V gene TRBV7-9 combines with J gene TRBJ2-6; possible D gene TRBD1, 5 bases. Germline V gives CDR1 SEHNR, CDR2 FQNEAQ (reference sequence). This CDR3 contains 15 residues. The CDR3 region has the DNA TGTGCCAGCAGCTTAGCCTTTTCTGGGGCCAACGTCCTGCCTTTC. Residues: CASSLAFSGANVLPF.

This clonotype was counted many times. The rearrangement links TRBV9 to TRBJ1-6; D gene ambiguous. Trimming shortened V by 4 bases and J by 6 bases, and 8 bases separated the two germline ends. The CDR3 extends over 13 amino acids. Germline V gene sequence: CDR1 SGDLS, CDR2 YYNGEE. CDR3 residues: CASSPSGNSPLHF. DNA of the CDR3: TGTGCCAGCAGCCCTAGCGGTAATTCACCCCTCCACTTT.

The chain recombines TRBV5-1 with TRBJ2-3; 7 positions match TRBD1. V dropped 4 bases and J dropped 6; count of bases not matched to a gene: 11. Germline lookup yields CDR1 SGHRS and CDR2 YFSETQ. The CDR3 contains 15 residues. The CDR3 spells CASSVTGMAQDTQYF. The CDR3, as DNA: TGCGCCAGCAGCGTGACAGGGATGGCGCAGGATACGCAGTATTTT. Together with reference TRBV5-1 and TRBJ2-3, the CDR3 gives the full variable domain: KAGVTQTPRYLIKTRGQQVTLSCSPISGHRSVSWYQQTPGQGLQFLFEYFSETQRNKGNFPGRFSGRQFSNSRSEMNVSTLELGDSALYLCASSVTGMAQDTQYFGPGTRLTVL.

This clonotype was observed at least ten times. The CDR3 loop reads CASSWGYSGQETQYF. Written as DNA, the CDR3 is TGTGCCAGCAGCTGGGGGTATAGCGGCCAAGAGACCCAGTACTTC. The rearrangement links TRBV5-8 to TRBJ2-5, with a weak D call TRBD2 (6 bases). Trimming stripped 3 bases from V and 1 base from J, with 13 bases between. Germline CDR1 is SGHTS and CDR2 is YDEGEE. There are 15 residues in the CDR3.

This clonotype was seen many times. The chain has TRBV7-3 and TRBJ2-1, with 14 nucleotides matching TRBD2. This CDR3 spans 17 amino acids. CDR1 SGHTA and CDR2 FQGTGA come from the germline V gene. Trimming removed 5 bases from V and 4 bases from J; junction bases left unmatched: 7. The CDR3 sequence is CASSPRTSGRNYNEQFF. CDR3 in DNA: TGTGCCAGCAGCCCCCGGACTAGCGGGAGGAATTACAATGAGCAGTTCTTC.

This clonotype was detected many times. The chain joins TRBV5-8 to TRBJ2-3; D is ambiguous. CDR1 is SGHTS, CDR2 YDEGEE, per germline. The V end lost 3 bases, the J end lost 1 base, and 15 bases lay between the germline ends. The CDR3 totals 16 residues. CDR3 loop: CASSWTGEVGTDTQYF. In DNA form, the CDR3 reads TGTGCCAGCAGCTGGACGGGTGAGGTCGGCACAGATACGCAGTATTTT.

The sample holds many counts of this clonotype. The chain carries TRBV24-1 and TRBJ1-2; D unclear. Germline loops: CDR1 KGHDR, CDR2 SFDVKD. Trimming pared 0 bases from V and 7 bases from J, leaving 5 bases between. The CDR3 is 12 amino acids. As DNA, the CDR3 is TGTGCCACCAGTGATTTGCTGAGTGGCTACACCTTC. Its protein product is CATSDLLSGYTF.

Regarding this clonotype: Given a much more abundant clone one base away, this may be a read error. The J gene is TRBJ2-2, the V gene TRBV19, with D tentatively TRBD2 (5 bases). The germline V gene encodes CDR1 LNHDA and CDR2 SQIVND (reference sequence). V gave up 4 bases and J gave up 10 bases, with 22 bases separating them. This CDR3 has 16 amino acids. This CDR3 is CASSKKGAEGPLELFF. As DNA, the CDR3 is TGTGCCAGTAGTAAGAAAGGAGCGGAAGGGCCGTTGGAGCTGTTTTTT. The full variable domain, completed using reference TRBV19 and TRBJ2-2, is DGGITQSPKYLFRKEGQNVTLSCEQNLNHDAMYWYRQDPGQGLRLIYYSQIVNDFQKGDIAEGYSVSREKKESFPLTVTSAQKNPTAFYLCASSKKGAEGPLELFFGEGSRLTVL.

This clonotype was recorded many times. The chain links TRBV2 to TRBJ2-5; weak D call: TRBD1 (5 bases). The CDR3 totals 13 residues. The germline V gene has CDR1 SNHLY and CDR2 FYNNEI. The V and J ends lost 2 bases and 1 base respectively, with 5 bases between them. The CDR3 DNA sequence: TGTGCCAGCAGTGAAAGGGGCCAAGAGACCCAGTACTTC. Translated: CASSERGQETQYF.

This clonotype was counted ten times or more. The chain joins TRBV7-2 to TRBJ1-5; TRBD1 is a possible D gene (6 bases). Trimming took off 1 base at V and 7 bases at J, with 14 bases between the two ends. This CDR3 has 15 residues. Germline V gene lookup returns CDR1 SGHTA and CDR2 FQGNSA. The CDR3: CASSLGAGVGQPQHF. CDR3 coding DNA: TGTGCCAGCAGCTTAGGAGCAGGGGTCGGGCAGCCCCAGCATTTT.

The chain joins TRBV18 to TRBJ1-5; 7 nucleotides agree with TRBD1. Germline V CDR1 and CDR2: KGHSH, LQKENI. V lost 4 bases, J lost 6 bases, and 9 bases stayed unmatched. This CDR3 has 15 residues. CDR3 sequence: CASSLDPGGTQPQHF. The CDR3 DNA sequence: TGTGCCAGCTCACTCGACCCAGGGGGGACTCAGCCCCAGCATTTT.

This clonotype appeared once. The CDR3, as DNA: TGCGCCAGCAGCCCCAGGCAGGGCACAGATAATTCACCCCTCCACTTT. Its protein is CASSPRQGTDNSPLHF. The chain employs TRBV5-1 and TRBJ1-6; tentatively, D is TRBD1 (5 bases). The germline V gene has CDR1 SGHRS and CDR2 YFSETQ. The CDR3 totals 16 residues. Trimming took 4 bases from V and 5 from J, leaving 16 bases between them.

This clonotype was counted many times. The chain recombines TRBV7-8 with TRBJ1-2; D is unresolved. Germline V gene data show CDR1 as SGHVS and CDR2 as FQNEAQ. The ends were cut back, 2 bases at V and 6 bases at J, with 13 bases in the middle. The CDR3 is 14 amino acids. CDR3 DNA sequence: TGTGCCAGCAGCTTAACCGAGAACGGGCATGGCTACACCTTC. Its translation: CASSLTENGHGYTF.

The CDR3 reads CASSQDGAGARGNTIYF. CDR3 nucleotide sequence: TGCGCCAGCAGCCAAGATGGGGCGGGAGCGCGGGGAAACACCATATATTTT. The chain employs TRBV4-3 and TRBJ1-3; TRBD1 is a possible D gene (5 bases). The CDR3 has 17 amino acids. V was trimmed by 0 bases and J by 4 bases, leaving 16 bases between them. The germline gives CDR1 LGHNA, CDR2 YSLEER.